This entry lists 23 T cell receptor beta chains sequenced from one sample in a study of cytomegalovirus exposure and HLA in healthy donors. The PCR ran on 60 Vbeta and 13 Jbeta primers. Only in-frame clones appear in the TCRdb table, and some are missing; sequencing was by immunoSEQ multiplex PCR. This sample carries about 94,000 clones, over 65% of them seen once, and the ten largest clones take over 9%. Specimen: PBMCs. Every receptor here comes from a human donor in good health.

This clone has just a few counts. The rearrangement links TRBV19 to TRBJ1-2, with a tentative D call TRBD1 (6 bases). Deletions cut 11 bases from V and 5 bases from J, with 18 bases between. This CDR3 comprises 13 residues. The germline V gene has CDR1 LNHDA and CDR2 SQIVND (reference sequence). DNA for the CDR3: TGTGCCGCCAGGGTCCCGGGACAATATGGCTACACCTTC. Translation gives CAARVPGQYGYTF.

This clone was detected a few times. The V gene is TRBV5-4, the J gene TRBJ2-1, with 9 bases identical to TRBD2. Germline CDR1 is SGHNT and CDR2 is YYREEE (reference sequence). The CDR3 length is 14 residues. V was pared by 4 bases and J by 7 bases, with 6 bases of the junction left unmatched. For the CDR3, the DNA is TGTGCCAGCAGCACCCGTCTAGCGGGGAATGAGCAGTTCTTC. Protein: CASSTRLAGNEQFF.

V is TRBV7-6 and J is TRBJ2-1; 7 bases are shared with TRBD2. The CDR3 has 16 amino acids. V trimming: 3 bases; J trimming: 2 bases; junction bases outside the gene matches: 7. Germline CDR1 reads SGHVS; CDR2 reads FNYEAQ. The CDR3 here is CASSLGLAVPYNEQFF. The CDR3 nucleotides read TGTGCCAGCAGCTTGGGGCTAGCGGTTCCCTACAATGAGCAGTTCTTC.

The V call is TRBV6-4, the J call TRBJ2-3; 7 nucleotides align to TRBD2. This CDR3 has 16 residues. With 3 bases clipped from V and 2 bases from J, the junction kept 8 bases outside the gene matches. Germline CDR1 reads MRHNA; CDR2 reads SNTAGT. The CDR3: CASSESPGGNTDTQYF. The DNA for the CDR3 is TGTGCCAGCAGTGAGTCTCCCGGGGGGAACACAGATACGCAGTATTTT.

The rearrangement links TRBV7-6 to TRBJ2-2; TRBD2 is a possible D gene (5 bases). In germline, CDR1 is SGHVS, CDR2 FNYEAQ. CDR3 size: 16 residues. Trimming stripped 5 bases from V and 4 bases from J, with 17 bases between. CDR3 sequence (DNA): TGTGCCAGCAGCGCTCGACGGGGATTAATCACCGGGGAGCTGTTTTTT. Translating gives CASSARRGLITGELFF.

The DNA for the CDR3 is TGTGCCAGCAGCCTCCGAACAGGGGGCGTCGACTATGGCTACACCTTC. It yields the protein CASSLRTGGVDYGYTF. This chain links TRBV7-2 with TRBJ1-2; 9 nucleotides match TRBD1. J lost 3 bases, V lost 5 bases, and 10 bases had no gene match. The CDR3 spans 16 residues. CDR1 and CDR2 from the germline V gene are SGHTA and FQGNSA.

This sequence joins TRBV27 and TRBJ1-1, with a possible D match to TRBD1 (6 bases). V was shortened by 4 bases and J by 4 bases, with 13 bases between the two germline ends. The V gene's germline CDR1 is MNHEY and CDR2 SMNVEV (reference sequence). The CDR3 consists of 14 residues. The CDR3 loop reads CASSYSRGPTEAFF. The CDR3 DNA is TGTGCCAGCAGTTATTCCAGGGGACCCACTGAAGCTTTCTTT.

The chain carries TRBV10-3 and TRBJ2-1; D is perhaps TRBD1 (6 bases). Trimming cost V 10 bases and J 6 bases, with 22 bases left between them. Germline loops: CDR1 ENHRY, CDR2 SYGVKD. The CDR3 is 15 amino acids. CDR3 sequence reads: CATLDPGQPGNEQFF. The CDR3 DNA sequence: TGTGCCACCCTAGATCCTGGACAGCCCGGCAATGAGCAGTTCTTC.

In DNA form, the CDR3 reads TGCGCCAGCAGCTTGGTGGCAGGGGGGCTTAATTCACCCCTCCACTTT. Encoded protein: CASSLVAGGLNSPLHF. The chain uses TRBV5-1 and TRBJ1-6, with TRBD1 matching over 7 bases. The CDR3 totals 16 residues. CDR1 and CDR2 from the germline V gene are SGHRS and YFSETQ. V gave up 0 bases and J gave up 6 bases; unmatched junction bases: 6.

This clone occurred once. This rearrangement joins TRBV27 to TRBJ2-7; 8 bases are a match to TRBD1. V lost 6 bases to trimming and J lost 3 bases; unmatched junction nucleotides: 10. Germline loops: CDR1 MNHEY, CDR2 SMNVEV (reference sequence). The CDR3 extends over 15 amino acids. The CDR3 DNA reads as TGTGCCAGCAGACATACAGGGGGGCCTAACTACGAGCAGTACTTC. Amino acid sequence: CASRHTGGPNYEQYF.

The chain employs TRBV4-2 and TRBJ2-3; D might be TRBD2 (7 bases). Germline V gene data show CDR1 as LGHNA and CDR2 as YNFKEQ. V lost 0 bases to trimming and J lost 1 base, with 14 bases between them. The CDR3 contains 17 residues. CDR3 bases: TGTGCCAGCAGCCAAGAGGGGGGCGGGAGTGGCACAGATACGCAGTATTTT. This codes for CASSQEGGGSGTDTQYF.

This clone is a singleton in its sample. V is TRBV9 and J is TRBJ1-2; TRBD1 might be the D (6 bases). CDR3 size: 14 residues. In germline, CDR1 is SGDLS, CDR2 YYNGEE. Trimming stripped 3 bases from V and 5 bases from J, with 14 bases between. CDR3 in DNA: TGTGCCAGCAGCGGTCAGACAGGTGCATATGGCTACACCTTC. Residues: CASSGQTGAYGYTF. The full variable domain, completed using reference TRBV9 and TRBJ1-2, is DSGVTQTPKHLITATGQRVTLRCSPRSGDLSVYWYQQSLDQGLQFLIQYYNGEERAKGNILERFSAQQFPDLHSELNLSSLELGDSALYFCASSGQTGAYGYTFGSGTRLTVV.

This rearrangement joins TRBV7-7 to TRBJ2-3, with 7 bases that match TRBD1. Germline CDR1 SSHAT, CDR2 FNYEAQ (reference sequence). Trimming cost V 5 bases and J 4 bases; bases outside gene matches: 9. This CDR3 spans 15 amino acids. CDR3 in amino acids: CASSHDRAPADTQYF. DNA of the CDR3: TGTGCCAGCAGCCACGACAGGGCCCCGGCAGATACGCAGTATTTT.

V usage is TRBV7-3 and J usage is TRBJ2-2; D is perhaps TRBD1 (5 bases). Germline V lookup: CDR1 SGHTA, CDR2 FQGTGA. V was clipped by 7 bases and J by 6 bases, with 12 bases between them. The CDR3 has 13 residues. CDR3 in amino acids: CASTDRRAGELFF. CDR3 DNA sequence: TGTGCCAGCACCGACAGAAGGGCCGGGGAGCTGTTTTTT.

The rearrangement links TRBV6-4 to TRBJ2-3, with TRBD2 matching over 9 bases. CDR3 length: 14 amino acids. CDR1 is MRHNA and CDR2 is SNTAGT in the germline V gene. The ends lost 6 bases at V and 6 bases at J; junction bases unmatched: 7. The CDR3 coding sequence is TGTGCCAGCAGCCGCGGGGGGGCCACTGATACGCAGTATTTT. Translated: CASSRGGATDTQYF.

V gene TRBV7-3 combines with J gene TRBJ2-5; 16 nucleotides match TRBD2. V lost 5 bases, J lost 7 bases, and 10 bases stayed unmatched. The CDR3 has 17 amino acids. Germline assignment: CDR1 SGHTA and CDR2 FQGTGA. CDR3 in DNA: TGTGCCAGCAGCCATGGGGGACTAGCGGGGGGGCCTGGGACCCAGTACTTC. Translation: CASSHGGLAGGPGTQYF.

This sequence joins TRBV19 and TRBJ2-5, with 14 positions matching TRBD2. Germline CDR1 is LNHDA and CDR2 is SQIVND (reference sequence). After removal of 5 bases from V and 3 bases from J, the junction contained 5 bases not matched to a gene. The CDR3 is made up of 16 amino acids. In DNA, the CDR3 is TGTGCCAGTAGTGTCGGACTAGCGGGGGGCAAAGAGACCCAGTACTTC. Its protein is CASSVGLAGGKETQYF.

The chain recombines TRBV6-6 with TRBJ2-3, with 9 bases matching TRBD1. Germline CDR1 MNHNY, CDR2 SVGAGI (reference sequence). CDR3 length: 15 amino acids. The trim removed 2 bases at V and 2 bases at J, leaving 2 bases unmatched. CDR3 bases: TGTGCCAGCAGTTACCGGGACAGGGCCACAGATACGCAGTATTTT. Translated: CASSYRDRATDTQYF.

The V and J genes are TRBV27 and TRBJ2-2, with a weak D call TRBD2 (6 bases). The germline CDR1 and CDR2 sequences are MNHEY and SMNVEV (reference sequence). V lost 3 bases and J lost 1, with 21 bases in between. The CDR3 sequence is 19 residues long. The CDR3 region has the DNA TGTGCCAGCAGTTTGTACTTCGGGAGCGGGTTGGGGAACACCGGGGAGCTGTTTTTT. Protein sequence: CASSLYFGSGLGNTGELFF.

V and J are TRBV19 and TRBJ1-4; 9 nucleotides agree with TRBD1. Losses at the gene ends were 7 bases for V and 8 bases for J; bases not matched to a gene: 11. The germline CDR1 and CDR2 sequences are LNHDA and SQIVND (reference sequence). The CDR3 runs to 15 residues. CDR3 nucleotide sequence: TGTGCCAGTACCCCGACAGGGACAGGGCGAGAAAAACTGTTTTTT. Translated, it gives CASTPTGTGREKLFF. Supplemented by reference TRBV19 and TRBJ1-4, the full variable domain reads DGGITQSPKYLFRKEGQNVTLSCEQNLNHDAMYWYRQDPGQGLRLIYYSQIVNDFQKGDIAEGYSVSREKKESFPLTVTSAQKNPTAFYLCASTPTGTGREKLFFGSGTQLSVL.

The chain carries TRBV5-4 and TRBJ2-5; possibly TRBD1 for D (6 bases). The CDR3 is 15 amino acids. Germline-derived CDR1 and CDR2 are SGHNT and YYREEE (reference sequence). Trimming removed 1 base at V and 1 base at J, with 11 bases between. The CDR3 here is CASSLPGQIQETQYF. As DNA, the CDR3 is TGTGCCAGCAGCTTGCCAGGACAGATCCAAGAGACCCAGTACTTC.

The sample holds a few counts of this clone. This rearrangement joins TRBV6-5 to TRBJ2-7, with a possible D match to TRBD1 (6 bases). In germline, CDR1 is MNHEY, CDR2 SVGAGI. The V end was cut by 5 bases, the J end by 4 bases, with 12 bases between. The CDR3 is made up of 13 amino acids. The DNA for the CDR3 is TGTGCCAGCAGTAAGACAGGAGCATACGAGCAGTACTTC. This translates into CASSKTGAYEQYF.

The chain uses TRBV7-8 and TRBJ1-5; maybe TRBD1 (5 bases). This CDR3 comprises 14 residues. Germline V gene lookup returns CDR1 SGHVS and CDR2 FQNEAQ. V was pared by 2 bases and J by 10 bases, with 15 bases between. In nucleotides, the CDR3 is TGTGCCAGCAGCTTAATGGGGGGGACGGGACCCCAGCATTTT. Amino acids: CASSLMGGTGPQHF.